Sequencing of this T cell receptor (beta chain) was carried out in a study of CD8+CD57+ T cells in acquired aplastic anemia. Germline CDR1 is SGHAT and CDR2 is FQNNGV. The length of the CDR3 is 16 residues. Trimming removed 0 bases from V and 4 bases from J, with 15 bases in between. Study-level findings and limits: Comparison of patients with controls identified almost 30 shared CD8+ CDR3 sequences. Significance was not reached for CD8+ Simpson's diversity between patients and controls.

The template for TCR beta VDJ and CDR3 sequence profiling was genomic DNA. TCRdb processed the reads anew with MiXCR; each CDR3 protein has one entry. In the table there are some 170,000 distinct CDR3 sequences, around half of which are singletons. Patients sequenced had flow cytometry evidence of CD8+CD57+ cell expansion. Everyone among the patients had severe acquired aplastic anemia. Patients had not yet gotten any therapy when their blood was taken for sampling. This clonotype was seen a few times. Its antigen is unknown. This TCR came from a human donor with aplastic anemia. The V and J genes are TRBV11-2 and TRBJ1-2; D gene ambiguous. The sequencing input was sorted CD4+, CD8+, or CD8+CD57+ T cells (not recorded which) from PBMCs. The chain's CDR3 is CASSLDGQVRGYGYTF. The CDR3 region has the DNA TGTGCCAGCAGCTTAGACGGGCAGGTGCGGGGCTATGGCTACACCTTC.